The 29 T cell receptor beta chains listed next were all sequenced from one sample in a study of vaccination and CD4 T cells after COVID-19. For these receptors, no antigen is known. An Oncomine TCR Beta short-read assay was used to sequence the DNA from cultured CD4+ T cells. TCRdb recomputed calls from the PCR reads with MiXCR, one row per CDR3 protein. In the table there are approximately 15,000 distinct CDR3 sequences, less than 60% of which are singletons. Treatment defined: approximately 9-day PBMC culture with coronavirus spike peptide pools or control peptides (ViraFEST assay). The sequencing used CD4+ T cells from blood, cultured in vitro, collected before SARS-CoV-2 vaccination. These receptors came from a human donor who had recovered from COVID-19.

The rearrangement joins TRBV30 to TRBJ2-7; TRBD1 is a possible D gene (6 bases). From germline, CDR1 is GTSNPN and CDR2 SVGIG (reference sequence). The CDR3 is made up of 12 amino acids. V was shortened by 4 bases and J by 7 bases, with 14 bases between the two germline ends. CDR3 residues: CAWNQGIREQYF. As DNA, the CDR3 is TGTGCCTGGAATCAGGGGATTCGGGAGCAGTACTTC.

The chain links TRBV7-6 to TRBJ1-1, with TRBD1 matching 7 bases. The CDR3 runs to 15 residues. The trim removed 4 bases at V and 1 base at J, leaving 6 bases unmatched. In germline, CDR1 is SGHVS, CDR2 FNYEAQ. The CDR3 DNA follows: TGTGCCAGCAGCTCGAGGACAGGACAGAACACTGAAGCTTTCTTT. It translates to CASSSRTGQNTEAFF.

The chain uses TRBV27 and TRBJ1-2; 11 positions match TRBD1. CDR1 MNHEY and CDR2 SMNVEV come from the germline V gene (reference sequence). This CDR3 comprises 13 residues. With 8 bases clipped from V and 5 bases from J, the junction kept 4 bases outside the gene matches. The CDR3 nucleotides read TGTGCCAGCCGGACAGGGGGCCAATATGGCTACACCTTC. Protein sequence: CASRTGGQYGYTF.

This clonotype was recorded a few times. J is TRBJ2-2 and V is TRBV19, with TRBD1 as a possible D gene (5 bases). Germline V gene sequence: CDR1 LNHDA, CDR2 SQIVND (reference sequence). Trimming took 7 bases from V and 7 from J, leaving 13 bases between them. This CDR3 comprises 13 residues. The CDR3 sequence: CASTPLGHGELFF. CDR3 coding DNA: TGTGCCAGTACTCCACTCGGACACGGGGAGCTGTTTTTT.

The chain has TRBV11-3 and TRBJ1-1; a possible D gene is TRBD1 (6 bases). CDR3 length equals 15 residues. Germline loops: CDR1 SGHNT, CDR2 YENEEA. V shed 1 base and J shed 5 bases, with 14 bases lying between them. CDR3 loop: CASSLGWGPGTEAFF. The CDR3 bases are TGTGCCAGCAGCTTAGGCTGGGGGCCCGGGACTGAAGCTTTCTTT.

The V gene is TRBV20-1, the J gene TRBJ2-4, with 11 bases fitting TRBD2. The V segment lost 0 bases and the J segment 0 bases; nucleotides outside the gene matches: 7. Germline CDR1 is DFQATT and CDR2 is SNEGSKA (reference sequence). The CDR3 has 18 amino acids. DNA of the CDR3: TGCAGTGCTAGAGATCGCACTAGCGGGGGACTAGCCAAAAACATTCAGTACTTC. Encoded protein: CSARDRTSGGLAKNIQYF.

This clonotype was seen once. The genes are TRBV6-1 and TRBJ1-3, with 7 positions matching TRBD1. This CDR3 has 16 amino acids. CDR1 and CDR2 from the germline V gene are MNHNS and SASEGT. The V gene end was trimmed by 9 bases and the J gene end by 1 base; junction bases not matched to a gene: 12. The DNA of the CDR3 is TGTGCCAGTCACGACCCGTCAGGGGGTTCTGGAAACACCATATATTTT. Translated, it gives CASHDPSGGSGNTIYF.

A few counts support this clonotype. This chain joins TRBV6-1 and TRBJ1-1; possibly TRBD1 for D (6 bases). Germline V lookup: CDR1 MNHNS, CDR2 SASEGT. The CDR3 is made up of 15 amino acids. V was cut by 8 bases and J by 4 bases, with 20 bases left in between. The CDR3 protein is CASSRGGGGGTEAFF. The CDR3 DNA reads TGTGCCAGCTCGAGAGGCGGAGGGGGAGGCACTGAAGCTTTCTTT.

The chain uses TRBV7-2 and TRBJ2-4; D call uncertain. This CDR3 has 12 amino acids. Trimming pared 5 bases from V and 6 bases from J, leaving 8 bases between. Germline V gives CDR1 SGHTA, CDR2 FQGNSA. CDR3 amino acids: CASSQSGNIQYF. CDR3 coding DNA: TGTGCCAGCAGCCAGAGTGGAAACATTCAGTACTTC.

This clonotype was counted a single time. The chain combines TRBV5-1 with TRBJ2-2; no firm D call. The V end was cut by 0 bases, the J end by 5 bases, with 8 bases between. This CDR3 region has 14 residues. The V gene's germline CDR1 is SGHRS and CDR2 YFSETQ. CDR3: CASSLDHATGELFF. The CDR3 coding sequence is TGCGCCAGCAGCTTGGACCACGCAACCGGGGAGCTGTTTTTT.

The chain couples TRBV19 to TRBJ2-6, with 8 bases aligning to TRBD1. The CDR3 is 18 amino acids. The J segment lost 0 bases and the V segment lost 2 bases, leaving 6 bases of the junction unmatched. CDR1 and CDR2 from the germline V gene are LNHDA and SQIVND (reference sequence). CDR3 sequence reads: CASSIMRQGPSGANVLTF. As DNA, the CDR3 is TGTGCCAGTAGTATAATGAGACAGGGGCCCTCTGGGGCCAACGTCCTGACTTTC.

This chain uses TRBV7-6 with TRBJ2-2; 7 nucleotides match TRBD1. The CDR3 spans 15 residues. V was clipped by 4 bases and J by 2 bases; unmatched bases: 4. The germline CDR1 and CDR2 sequences are SGHVS and FNYEAQ. The DNA for the CDR3 is TGTGCCAGCAGCTGGGGACAGCTCAACACCGGGGAGCTGTTTTTT. It encodes CASSWGQLNTGELFF.

There are a few counts of this clonotype. The V gene is TRBV7-2, the J gene TRBJ2-2; 7 positions match TRBD2. Per the germline V gene, CDR1 is SGHTA and CDR2 is FQGNSA. The CDR3 length is 14 residues. J was trimmed by 2 bases and V by 5 bases; bases with no gene match: 2. The DNA of the CDR3 is TGTGCCAGCAGCCCTAGCGGAAACACCGGGGAGCTGTTTTTT. It codes for CASSPSGNTGELFF.

The rearrangement uses TRBV6-2 or TRBV6-3 and TRBJ2-5; TRBD2 matches 8 bases. CDR1 and CDR2 (germline): MNHEY, SVGEGT. The CDR3 is 13 amino acids. The trim removed 7 bases at V and 3 bases at J, leaving 4 bases unmatched. DNA of the CDR3: TGTGCCAGCACCTCACTAGCGGAAGAGACCCAGTACTTC. It translates to CASTSLAEETQYF.

This clonotype was seen a handful of times. The chain links TRBV7-8 to TRBJ1-6; TRBD1 might be the D (5 bases). CDR3 size: 15 residues. Germline V gives CDR1 SGHVS, CDR2 FQNEAQ. V gave up 3 bases and J gave up 12 bases, with 18 bases separating them. The CDR3 DNA is TGTGCCAGCAGCTTGGGGGGATCGGGAGGCGAACCCCTCCACTTT. Its translation is CASSLGGSGGEPLHF. Together with reference TRBV7-8 and TRBJ1-6, the CDR3 gives the full variable domain: GAGVSQSPRYKVAKRGQDVALRCDPISGHVSLFWYQQALGQGPEFLTYFQNEAQLDKSGLPSDRFFAERPEGSVSTLKIQRTQQEDSAVYLCASSLGGSGGEPLHFGNGTRLTVT.

This rearrangement joins TRBV4-2 to TRBJ2-5, with 9 nucleotides matching TRBD1. The junction had 7 bases not matched to a gene; V was cut back by 0 bases and J by 5 bases. Per germline, CDR1 LGHNA and CDR2 YNFKEQ. This CDR3 has 16 amino acids. CDR3 bases: TGTGCCAGCAGCCAAGAGGGACAGGGAATGGCGGAGACCCAGTACTTC. Protein: CASSQEGQGMAETQYF.

The V and J genes are TRBV2 and TRBJ2-6, with D unresolved. The CDR3 has 15 amino acids. Per germline, CDR1 SNHLY and CDR2 FYNNEI. Between the trimmed V and J ends, which lost 2 bases and 0 bases, there was a span of 5 bases. The CDR3 loop is CASSETDSGANVLTF. As DNA, the CDR3 is TGTGCCAGCAGTGAAACCGACTCTGGGGCCAACGTCCTGACTTTC.

This chain connects TRBV6-1 to TRBJ1-1; maybe TRBD1 (6 bases). The germline V and J ends were trimmed by 7 bases and 1 base, with 10 bases remaining between them. Germline CDR1 is MNHNS and CDR2 is SASEGT. The CDR3 consists of 13 residues. The CDR3 reads CASTATGNTEAFF. In DNA form, the CDR3 reads TGTGCCAGCACTGCGACAGGGAACACTGAAGCTTTCTTT.

A few counts support this clonotype. The genes are TRBV10-3 and TRBJ1-1; no definite D call. Trimming cost V 8 bases and J 3 bases, with 16 bases left between them. The V gene's germline CDR1 is ENHRY and CDR2 SYGVKD. The CDR3 is 14 amino acids. The CDR3 sequence is CAIRTAGADTEAFF. The CDR3 DNA reads TGTGCCATCCGCACCGCGGGCGCCGACACTGAAGCTTTCTTT.

In this sample, this clonotype turned up a few times. Here the CDR3 reads CASSEPQGGTNYGYTF. The DNA for the CDR3 is TGCGCCAGCAGTGAACCCCAGGGAGGGACTAACTATGGCTACACCTTC. J is TRBJ1-2 and V is TRBV10-1, with D perhaps matching TRBD1 (5 bases). The CDR3 has 16 amino acids. Germline loops: CDR1 WNHNN, CDR2 SYGVQD (reference sequence). V was clipped by 3 bases and J by 0 bases, with 14 bases between them.

This clonotype has more than one count but fewer than ten. The rearrangement links TRBV20-1 to TRBJ1-3, with 10 nucleotides matching TRBD1. With 5 bases clipped from V and 4 bases from J, the junction kept 8 bases outside the gene matches. This CDR3 contains 15 residues. CDR1 and CDR2 (germline): DFQATT, SNEGSKA (reference sequence). The CDR3: CSAERQGAKGNTIYF. The CDR3 DNA reads as TGCAGTGCTGAGAGACAGGGGGCGAAAGGAAACACCATATATTTT.

Concerning this clonotype: At one boundary the junction diverges from the germline segment, which might be a read error. The rearrangement links TRBV12-3 or TRBV12-4 to TRBJ1-5, with TRBD1 as a possible D gene (5 bases). This CDR3 region has 15 residues. Written as DNA, the CDR3 is TGTGCCAGCAGTTTAGCAAGGGACGGAAATCAGCCCCAACATTTT. This encodes CASSLARDGNQPQHF.

The chain combines TRBV7-2 with TRBJ1-2; D is possibly TRBD1 (5 bases). The V gene lost 5 bases and the J gene lost 7 bases, with 17 bases spanning the gap. The CDR3 loop spans 14 amino acids. The germline V gene has CDR1 SGHTA and CDR2 FQGNSA. The CDR3 sequence: CASSLTQDAPGYTF. The CDR3 nucleotides are TGTGCCAGCAGCCTGACACAGGATGCCCCTGGCTACACCTTC.

The chain couples TRBV6-2 or TRBV6-3 to TRBJ2-7, with TRBD2 matching 13 bases. The CDR3 is 17 residues long. The J segment lost 3 bases and the V segment lost 5 bases, leaving 10 bases of the junction unmatched. Per the germline V gene, CDR1 is MNHEY and CDR2 is SVGEGT. The CDR3 reads CASSPRPGLAGFYEQYF. CDR3 in DNA: TGTGCCAGCAGTCCCAGACCGGGACTAGCGGGATTCTACGAGCAGTACTTC.

This clonotype was detected only a few times. The chain recombines TRBV7-2 with TRBJ2-3, with 12 bases matching TRBD2. The V gene end was trimmed by 5 bases and the J gene end by 1 base; junction bases not matched to a gene: 7. This CDR3 is 17 amino acids long. Looked up from germline, CDR1 is SGHTA and CDR2 is FQGNSA. CDR3 nucleotide sequence: TGTGCCAGCAGCGTTAGACTAGCGGGAGATGGCACAGATACGCAGTATTTT. This translates into CASSVRLAGDGTDTQYF.

V gene TRBV6-1 combines with J gene TRBJ2-7; 10 bases map to TRBD1. Germline values: CDR1 MNHNS, CDR2 SASEGT. The CDR3 has 15 amino acids. Trimming removed 5 bases from V and 2 bases from J; junction bases left unmatched: 6. CDR3 DNA: TGTGCCAGCAGTAACAGACAGGGGGCAACCTACGAGCAGTACTTC. This encodes CASSNRQGATYEQYF.

The gene calls are TRBV7-2 and TRBJ1-6; 12 nucleotides match TRBD1. The CDR3 consists of 15 residues. Germline CDR1 reads SGHTA; CDR2 reads FQGNSA. Trimming removed 8 bases from V and 9 bases from J; junction bases left unmatched: 8. The DNA of the CDR3 is TGTGCCAGCGGAAGGGACAGGGGGCGACTTTCACCCCTCCACTTT. Its protein product is CASGRDRGRLSPLHF.

The genes are TRBV19 and TRBJ1-1; unclear D gene. This CDR3 has 13 amino acids. The V end was cut by 3 bases, the J end by 0 bases, with 5 bases between. Germline CDR1 and CDR2: LNHDA and SQIVND (reference sequence). The CDR3 protein is CASSIVVNTEAFF. DNA of the CDR3: TGTGCCAGTAGTATTGTAGTGAACACTGAAGCTTTCTTT.

V and J are TRBV11-3 and TRBJ1-1, with D maybe TRBD1 (5 bases). V gave up 4 bases and J gave up 6 bases, with 15 bases separating them. Germline V gene lookup returns CDR1 SGHNT and CDR2 YENEEA. The CDR3 is 14 residues long. CDR3 loop: CASSWGLLSSEAFF. The DNA for the CDR3 is TGTGCCAGCAGCTGGGGACTTCTGTCGTCTGAAGCTTTCTTT.